The rows below give T cell receptor beta chains drawn from one sample of a study of blood T cell repertoires in COVID-19. TCRdb's table, derived via immunoSEQ multiplex PCR, lists solely in-frame clones and lacks some. The repertoire holds fewer than 75,000 clones, with about 82% as singletons. The specimen sequenced was peripheral blood. Every receptor here comes from a human donor in a cohort sampled during active COVID-19. Both conserved end residues are part of each CDR3. A D gene is named only where the DNA matches it firmly. Clone size is given for some rows only: seen once, a few or many times, or a class if the clone is expanded.

J,D,size,V,CDR3,DNA
TRBJ2-4,TRBD2,.,TRBV4-1,CASSRGLAGGLVKNIQYF,TGCGCCAGCAGCCGGGGACTAGCGGGGGGGCTTGTCAAAAACATTCAGTACTTC
TRBJ1-1,.,.,TRBV5-1,CASSLGPTNTEAFF,TGCGCCAGCAGCTTGGGGCCGACTAACACTGAAGCTTTCTTT
TRBJ2-1,TRBD2,.,TRBV5-1,CASSQGLAGPYNEQFF,TGCGCCAGCAGCCAAGGACTAGCGGGGCCCTACAATGAGCAGTTCTTC
TRBJ1-1,.,.,TRBV20-1,CSVDSNTEAFF,TGCAGTGTCGACAGTAACACTGAAGCTTTCTTT
TRBJ2-7,.,few,TRBV28,CASSPNGGAYEQYF,TGTGCCAGCAGCCCTAACGGGGGAGCCTACGAGCAGTACTTC
TRBJ2-3,.,once,TRBV5-1,CASSFRDTDTQYF,TGCGCCAGCAGCTTCAGGGATACAGATACGCAGTATTTT
TRBJ2-7,TRBD1,.,TRBV5-6,CASSPGQGDYEQYF,TGTGCCAGCAGCCCCGGACAGGGTGACTACGAGCAGTACTTC
TRBJ1-6,.,.,TRBV5-1,CASSPGGHPAGSYNSPLHF,TGCGCCAGCAGCCCGGGGGGGCACCCGGCAGGATCCTATAATTCACCCCTCCACTTT
TRBJ2-5,.,.,TRBV5-1,CASSPPSGTHQETQYF,TGCGCCAGCAGCCCCCCCTCCGGGACACATCAAGAGACCCAGTACTTC
TRBJ2-2,.,few,TRBV6-5,CAIRTPYTGELFF,TGTGCCATCCGGACACCTTACACCGGGGAGCTGTTTTTT
TRBJ1-5,.,.,TRBV6-2/TRBV6-3,CASSRQMGNQPQHF,TGTGCCAGCAGCCGACAGATGGGCAATCAGCCCCAGCATTTT
TRBJ1-5,TRBD1,.,TRBV6-5,CASSRTGNNQPQHF,TGTGCCAGCAGCCGGACAGGGAATAATCAGCCCCAGCATTTT
TRBJ2-1,TRBD1,once,TRBV7-3,CASSLSRDRGHNEQFF,TGTGCCAGCAGCTTAAGCCGGGACAGGGGTCACAATGAGCAGTTCTTC
TRBJ2-7,TRBD1,few,TRBV5-4,CASSRTGPSYEQYF,TGTGCCAGCAGCCGGACAGGACCATCCTACGAGCAGTACTTC
TRBJ2-7,.,.,TRBV28,CASSFVGGPYEQYF,TGTGCCAGCAGTTTCGTGGGGGGGCCCTACGAGCAGTACTTC
TRBJ2-1,TRBD2,.,TRBV6-6,CASSTPGTTYNEQFF,TGTGCCAGCAGTACTCCCGGGACTACTTACAATGAGCAGTTCTTC
TRBJ2-2,TRBD1,.,TRBV7-2,CASSLVQGVLVETGELFF,TGTGCCAGCAGCTTAGTACAGGGGGTCCTTGTAGAGACCGGGGAGCTGTTTTTT
TRBJ2-7,TRBD1,.,TRBV19,CASSRDRDYEQYF,TGTGCCAGTAGCCGGGACAGGGACTACGAGCAGTACTTC
TRBJ2-7,.,.,TRBV2,CASGTVGYEQYF,TGTGCCAGCGGGACTGTTGGATACGAGCAGTACTTC
TRBJ1-2,TRBD1,few,TRBV4-1,CASSLDRLNYGYTF,TGCGCCAGCAGCCTGGACAGGCTCAACTATGGCTACACCTTC
TRBJ2-7,TRBD1,.,TRBV19,CASRPDRASEQYF,TGTGCCAGTAGGCCGGACAGGGCTTCCGAGCAGTACTTC
TRBJ1-1,.,.,TRBV7-3,CASSLDSTNTEAFF,TGTGCCAGCAGCCTGGACAGCACAAACACTGAAGCTTTCTTT
TRBJ1-5,TRBD1,.,TRBV2,CASRRQGMSNQPQHF,TGTGCCAGCAGACGACAGGGAATGAGCAATCAGCCCCAGCATTTT
TRBJ1-1,.,.,TRBV14,CASSQEFRGSTEAFF,TGTGCCAGCAGCCAAGAATTCAGGGGCTCGACTGAAGCTTTCTTT
TRBJ1-6,TRBD1,.,TRBV7-2,CASSLDRQGRNSPLHF,TGTGCCAGCAGCCTGGACCGACAGGGCAGGAATTCACCCCTCCACTTT
TRBJ2-3,.,once,TRBV11-2,CASSPGWRGDTQYF,TGTGCCAGCAGCCCCGGTTGGAGGGGAGATACGCAGTATTTT
TRBJ2-2,.,.,TRBV12-1,CASSPGLAGRNTGELFF,TGTGCCAGCAGCCCGGGGCTAGCGGGGAGGAACACCGGGGAGCTGTTTTTT
TRBJ2-3,TRBD1,.,TRBV6-6,CASSRRTGQGAGDTQYF,TGTGCCAGCAGTCGACGAACGGGACAGGGGGCTGGAGATACGCAGTATTTT
TRBJ1-4,.,once,TRBV25-1,CATKGVEKLFF,TGTGCCACGAAGGGGGTGGAAAAACTGTTTTTT
TRBJ2-2,.,.,TRBV11-2,CASSLDQNTGELFF,TGTGCCAGCAGCTTAGACCAGAACACCGGGGAGCTGTTTTTT
TRBJ1-1,.,.,TRBV9,CASSVAGGAATEAFF,TGTGCCAGCAGCGTAGCCGGAGGGGCCGCCACTGAAGCTTTCTTT
TRBJ2-6,.,.,TRBV19,CASGERTAAGANVLTF,TGTGCCAGTGGGGAGAGGACTGCCGCTGGGGCCAACGTCCTGACTTTC
TRBJ1-2,TRBD1,.,TRBV5-6,CASSSGQGRYTF,TGTGCCAGCAGCTCAGGACAGGGGCGCTACACCTTC
TRBJ1-1,.,.,TRBV14,CASSPRKTAMNTEAFF,TGTGCCAGCAGCCCCAGAAAGACAGCAATGAACACTGAAGCTTTCTTT
TRBJ2-1,.,.,TRBV4-2,CASTYRLRDEQFF,TGTGCCAGCACCTACCGACTACGCGATGAGCAGTTCTTC
TRBJ2-7,TRBD2,.,TRBV7-2,CASSRGLAGPRHEQYF,TGTGCCAGCAGCCGGGGACTAGCGGGGCCGCGCCACGAGCAGTACTTC
TRBJ1-1,.,.,TRBV5-4,CASSLGRNTEAFF,TGTGCCAGCAGCTTGGGCAGGAACACTGAAGCTTTCTTT
TRBJ2-5,.,.,TRBV9,CASSDPVEEETQYF,TGTGCCAGCAGTGACCCGGTAGAGGAGGAGACCCAGTACTTC
TRBJ2-4,.,.,TRBV6-1,CASSEYQLSGSKDIQYF,TGTGCCAGCAGTGAATACCAGCTGTCGGGGAGTAAGGACATTCAGTACTTC
TRBJ1-2,.,.,TRBV28,CASRMTGGRYTF,TGTGCCAGCAGAATGACAGGTGGTCGCTACACCTTC
TRBJ1-2,.,.,TRBV6-5,CASSYSGGTNYGYTF,TGTGCCAGCAGTTACTCGGGAGGAACGAACTATGGCTACACCTTC
TRBJ2-1,.,.,TRBV10-2,CASSEFKGPPNNEQFF,TGCGCCAGCAGTGAGTTCAAGGGGCCGCCGAATAATGAGCAGTTCTTC
TRBJ2-6,.,.,TRBV27,CASSLFLVSGANVLTF,TGTGCCAGCAGCCTGTTTTTAGTCTCTGGGGCCAACGTCCTGACTTTC
TRBJ1-1,.,.,TRBV5-1,CASSRDTLNTEAFF,TGCGCCAGCAGCCGAGACACCCTGAACACTGAAGCTTTCTTT
TRBJ1-5,TRBD1,.,TRBV27,CASSRTGGQPQHF,TGTGCCAGCAGTCGGACAGGGGGGCAGCCCCAGCATTTT
TRBJ1-1,.,.,TRBV30,CAWSPGNTEAFF,TGTGCCTGGAGTCCGGGTAACACTGAAGCTTTCTTT
TRBJ1-4,.,.,TRBV6-5,CASSLLGATNEKLFF,TGTGCCAGCAGTTTACTCGGGGCAACTAATGAAAAACTGTTTTTT
TRBJ1-3,.,.,TRBV7-2,CASSLASGLGNTIYF,TGTGCCAGCAGCTTAGCGAGCGGGCTTGGAAACACCATATATTTT
TRBJ1-3,.,few,TRBV9,CASSVSGSGNTIYF,TGTGCCAGCAGCGTCAGCGGCTCTGGAAACACCATATATTTT
TRBJ2-5,.,.,TRBV14,CASSQDQGRGETQYF,TGTGCCAGCAGCCAAGACCAGGGGAGGGGTGAGACCCAGTACTTC
TRBJ2-1,TRBD2,.,TRBV4-2,CASSQDPGLAQFF,TGTGCCAGCAGCCAAGACCCGGGACTAGCGCAGTTCTTC
TRBJ1-1,TRBD1,.,TRBV5-5,CASRQTGTGLTEAFF,TGTGCCAGCAGGCAGACCGGGACAGGGTTAACTGAAGCTTTCTTT
TRBJ2-7,.,.,TRBV5-5,CASSRRWGPYEQYF,TGTGCCAGCAGCCGACGATGGGGGCCCTACGAGCAGTACTTC
TRBJ2-2,.,once,TRBV7-9,CASSLGTGELFF,TGTGCCAGCAGCCTCGGCACCGGGGAGCTGTTTTTT
TRBJ2-3,TRBD2,.,TRBV11-1,CASSYSGGRTDTQYF,TGTGCCAGCAGCTATAGCGGGGGGCGCACAGATACGCAGTATTTT
TRBJ2-4,.,.,TRBV19,CASSPNRYLAKNIQYF,TGTGCCAGTAGTCCCAACAGGTATTTAGCCAAAAACATTCAGTACTTC
TRBJ2-3,TRBD2,.,TRBV2,CASSLRGASTDTQYF,TGTGCCAGCTCGTTGCGGGGGGCTAGCACAGATACGCAGTATTTT
TRBJ1-6,.,.,TRBV2,CASSPPLNSPLHF,TGTGCCAGCAGTCCCCCCTTAAATTCACCCCTCCACTTT
TRBJ1-2,TRBD1,.,TRBV7-9,CASSPTGNYGYTF,TGTGCCAGCAGCCCGACAGGGAACTATGGCTACACCTTC